The 19 T cell receptor beta chains in this list originate from one sample, sequenced in a study of identical twins. TCRdb re-derived calls from the 5' RACE reads in MiXCR, one entry per CDR3 protein. Here the sample spans approximately 150,000 distinct CDR3 sequences, 3% to 4% being singletons. The sequencing input was memory T cells sorted from blood. The origin of the receptors is a man between 18 and 35 years old in good health.

This clonotype was recorded a few times. The V and J genes are TRBV5-6 and TRBJ2-7; 13 bases map to TRBD2. The CDR3 has 15 amino acids. V shed 2 bases, J shed 2 bases, and the junction held 1 base outside the gene matches. The germline V gene has CDR1 SGHDT and CDR2 YYEEEE. The CDR3 loop reads CASSLLAGGAYEQYF. CDR3 DNA: TGTGCCAGCAGCTTACTAGCGGGGGGGGCCTACGAGCAGTACTTC.

This clonotype was seen at least ten times. This chain uses TRBV11-2 with TRBJ1-5; possible D gene TRBD1, 5 bases. The CDR3 spans 16 residues. The germline CDR1 and CDR2 sequences are SGHAT and FQNNGV. The germline V and J ends were trimmed by 1 base and 0 bases, with 10 bases remaining between them. Here the CDR3 DNA reads TGTGCCAGCAGCTTAGGAGGGGTCTATAGCAATCAGCCCCAGCATTTT. It yields the protein CASSLGGVYSNQPQHF.

The chain has TRBV6-1 and TRBJ2-1, with D perhaps TRBD1 (5 bases). The germline gives CDR1 MNHNS, CDR2 SASEGT. V was trimmed by 5 bases and J by 6 bases, leaving 17 bases between them. This CDR3 comprises 15 residues. CDR3 residues: CASSRPGPIGNEQFF. The CDR3 nucleotides read TGTGCCAGCAGTCGGCCAGGGCCGATTGGCAATGAGCAGTTCTTC.

This clonotype was seen at least ten times. The chain has TRBV28 and TRBJ2-3; a possible D gene is TRBD2 (5 bases). CDR3 size: 14 residues. The V gene's germline CDR1 is MDHEN and CDR2 SYDVKM. V was shortened by 6 bases and J by 4 bases, with 14 bases between the two germline ends. The CDR3 DNA reads TGTGCCAGCAGGCTGCTGGGAGCGTCAGATACGCAGTATTTT. Protein: CASRLLGASDTQYF.

This clonotype was seen many times. This chain joins TRBV29-1 and TRBJ2-3; 8 nucleotides line up with TRBD1. J gave up 4 bases and V 6 bases, and 9 bases lay outside the gene matches. Per germline, CDR1 SQVTM and CDR2 ANQGSEA. The CDR3 totals 14 residues. The CDR3 nucleotides are TGCAGCGTGAGACACAGGGGGATGGCAGATACGCAGTATTTT. Translating gives CSVRHRGMADTQYF.

This clonotype appeared many times. The gene calls are TRBV7-8 and TRBJ2-1; 7 bases align to TRBD2. V shed 3 bases and J 5 bases; nucleotides not matched to a gene: 7. The germline V gene has CDR1 SGHVS and CDR2 FQNEAQ. CDR3 length: 15 residues. CDR3 residues: CASSLGLTQNNEQFF. CDR3 DNA: TGTGCCAGCAGCTTGGGACTAACTCAGAACAATGAGCAGTTCTTC.

This clonotype has at least ten counts. The chain links TRBV6-1 to TRBJ2-7; no clear D. CDR1 MNHNS and CDR2 SASEGT come from the germline V gene. The V end was cut by 3 bases, the J end by 1 base, with 7 bases between. The CDR3 has 13 amino acids. DNA of the CDR3: TGTGCCAGCAGTGATCACGGATCCTACGAGCAGTACTTC. Protein product: CASSDHGSYEQYF.

As for this clonotype: A much larger clone is a single base away; this may be a read error. V usage is TRBV20-1 and J usage is TRBJ1-1; D ambiguous. The CDR3 extends over 13 amino acids. V was clipped by 3 bases and J by 1 base, with 9 bases between them. Germline assignment: CDR1 DFQATT and CDR2 SNEGSKA (reference sequence). CDR3 coding DNA: TGCAGTGCTAGGGAGGCGGCGAACACTGAAGCTTTCTTT. This encodes CSAREAANTEAFF.

There are many counts of this clonotype. This chain connects TRBV2 to TRBJ2-7; D remains unclear. Germline CDR1 and CDR2: SNHLY and FYNNEI. The CDR3 sequence is 13 residues long. Trimming shortened V by 3 bases and J by 3 bases, and 9 bases separated the two germline ends. CDR3 amino acids: CASSDGGIYEQYF. CDR3 in DNA: TGTGCCAGCAGTGATGGCGGTATCTACGAGCAGTACTTC.

This clonotype was recorded at least ten times. The chain recombines TRBV11-2 with TRBJ2-7; TRBD2 matches at 14 bases. The CDR3 is 14 residues long. Trimming cost V 6 bases and J 9 bases; bases outside gene matches: 7. Germline V CDR1 and CDR2: SGHAT, FQNNGV. The CDR3 region is CASRATSGRAGQYF. CDR3 in DNA: TGTGCCAGCAGGGCGACTAGCGGGAGGGCCGGGCAGTACTTC.

This clonotype was found many times. The chain links TRBV6-1 to TRBJ1-1; TRBD1 might be the D (5 bases). Between the trimmed V and J ends, which lost 6 bases and 6 bases, there was a span of 14 bases. The germline gives CDR1 MNHNS, CDR2 SASEGT. The CDR3 sequence is 13 residues long. CDR3 nucleotides: TGTGCCAGCAGACAGTCGGGGGGACCTGAAGCTTTCTTT. Its translation: CASRQSGGPEAFF.

This clonotype was seen ten or more times. The chain is built from TRBV6-1 and TRBJ2-1; 10 positions match TRBD2. The CDR3 consists of 17 residues. The germline CDR1 and CDR2 sequences are MNHNS and SASEGT. Trimming cost V 0 bases and J 0 bases; bases outside gene matches: 2. CDR3 DNA sequence: TGTGCCAGCAGTGAAGCGGCTAGCGGGAGCTCCTACAATGAGCAGTTCTTC. This sequence encodes CASSEAASGSSYNEQFF.

V is TRBV5-1 and J is TRBJ1-3, with D unclear. CDR3 length equals 17 residues. In germline, CDR1 is SGHRS, CDR2 YFSETQ. The germline V and J ends were trimmed by 0 bases and 2 bases, with 15 bases remaining between them. The CDR3 nucleotides are TGCGCCAGCAGCTTGGTTTCTCAGGCCGGTACTGGAAACACCATATATTTT. Protein sequence: CASSLVSQAGTGNTIYF.

This clonotype has at least ten counts. A much larger clone lies one base from this, so it may be a read error. The chain couples TRBV7-2 to TRBJ1-5; no firm D call. Germline V lookup: CDR1 SGHTA, CDR2 FQGNSA. V was clipped by 5 bases and J by 2 bases, with 7 bases between them. This CDR3 is 13 amino acids long. CDR3 sequence: CASSRAGNQPQHF. Here the CDR3 DNA reads TGTGCCAGCAGCCGGGCCGGCAATCAGCCCCAGCATTTT.

This clonotype was counted ten times or more. This chain joins TRBV5-1 and TRBJ2-6, with D perhaps given as TRBD1 or TRBD2 (6 bases each). The V end was cut by 0 bases, the J end by 0 bases, with 19 bases between. The length of the CDR3 is 20 residues. CDR1 SGHRS and CDR2 YFSETQ come from the germline V gene. CDR3 sequence (DNA): TGCGCCAGCAGCTTGGAGCCCCTCCGGGGGCCGGGCTCTGGGGCCAACGTCCTGACTTTC. It encodes CASSLEPLRGPGSGANVLTF.

This clonotype showed up many times. The chain uses TRBV10-3 and TRBJ2-3; D is perhaps TRBD2 (5 bases). V was trimmed by 4 bases and J by 1 base, leaving 6 bases between them. CDR3 length: 13 amino acids. Germline-derived CDR1 and CDR2 are ENHRY and SYGVKD. In DNA form, the CDR3 reads TGTGCCATCAGTGTAGCGCGCACAGATACGCAGTATTTT. This encodes CAISVARTDTQYF.

V usage is TRBV4-3 and J usage is TRBJ2-7, with 12 bases fitting TRBD2. The CDR3 contains 15 residues. Unmatched junction bases numbered 5, after V lost 4 bases and J lost 4 bases. Germline V lookup: CDR1 LGHNA, CDR2 YSLEER. CDR3 coding DNA: TGCGCCAGCAGCCGACTAGCGGGAGAGGCTTACGAGCAGTACTTC. Amino acid sequence: CASSRLAGEAYEQYF.

This clonotype has a count of ten or more. This chain connects TRBV19 to TRBJ2-7, with 7 bases matching TRBD2. Per the germline V gene, CDR1 is LNHDA and CDR2 is SQIVND (reference sequence). V dropped 5 bases and J dropped 1; count of bases not matched to a gene: 5. The CDR3 is 14 amino acids. CDR3 sequence: CASSRAGASYEQYF. The CDR3 nucleotides read TGTGCCAGTAGTCGGGCGGGAGCGTCCTACGAGCAGTACTTC.

This clonotype was seen repeatedly, ten times or more. This chain links TRBV6-1 with TRBJ2-1, with 9 bases aligning to TRBD2. CDR1 is MNHNS and CDR2 is SASEGT in the germline V gene. The CDR3 spans 14 residues. The V gene end was trimmed by 4 bases and the J gene end by 9 bases; junction bases not matched to a gene: 7. In nucleotides, the CDR3 is TGTGCCAGCAGTGGAGATAGCGGGAGAGGTGAGCAGTTCTTC. It yields the protein CASSGDSGRGEQFF.